Each of the 19 T cell receptor beta chains below was sequenced from the same sample in a study of shared clonotypes between healthy human individuals. Assay used: immunoSEQ multiplex PCR; TCRdb lists only in-frame clones, some missing. The sample holds about 2 million clones, 85% to 95% seen once. The sequencing sample was made of naive CD4+ T cells sorted from blood. Subset reported: CD45RA+ positively selected. These receptors all stem from a man between 18 and 35 years old in good health.

This clone has a single count. The gene calls are TRBV4-3 and TRBJ2-1; D uncertain. Germline V CDR1 and CDR2: LGHNA, YSLEER. This CDR3 has 16 residues. V gave up 1 base and J gave up 6 bases, with 16 bases separating them. In DNA, the CDR3 is TGCGCCAGCAGCCAAGCTTGGTCGGTATTGATCAATGAGCAGTTCTTC. Translating gives CASSQAWSVLINEQFF.

The chain employs TRBV4-1 and TRBJ2-1, with D possibly being TRBD2 (6 bases). In germline, CDR1 is MGHRA, CDR2 YSYEKL. V shed 4 bases and J shed 7 bases, with 20 bases lying between them. This CDR3 is 16 amino acids long. DNA for the CDR3: TGCGCCAGCAGCCCCCCGTTATTTAGGAGGGTAAATGAGCAGTTCTTC. Encoded protein: CASSPPLFRRVNEQFF.

In DNA form, the CDR3 reads TGTGCCACCCAGGAACGGGGGCAGATGAACACTGAAGCTTTCTTT. This translates into CATQERGQMNTEAFF. The chain carries TRBV19 and TRBJ1-1, with a weak D call TRBD1 (6 bases). In germline, CDR1 is LNHDA, CDR2 SQIVND (reference sequence). CDR3 length: 15 amino acids. Between the trimmed V and J ends, which lost 10 bases and 0 bases, there was a span of 18 bases.

The chain employs TRBV28 and TRBJ1-6; a weak D match, TRBD1 (5 bases). CDR1 MDHEN and CDR2 SYDVKM come from the germline V gene. The CDR3 contains 17 residues. Trimming took 5 bases from V and 7 from J, leaving 21 bases between them. The CDR3 loop reads CASSGTRVRAPNSPLHF. CDR3 DNA: TGTGCCAGCAGTGGTACCCGGGTCAGGGCCCCCAATTCACCCCTCCACTTT.

This chain joins TRBV7-3 and TRBJ2-2; unclear D gene. Per the germline V gene, CDR1 is SGHTA and CDR2 is FQGTGA. Deletions cut 5 bases from V and 4 bases from J, with 11 bases between. This CDR3 comprises 14 residues. CDR3 DNA: TGTGCCAGCAGCCTTACCGACACCACCGGGGAGCTGTTTTTT. Protein: CASSLTDTTGELFF. Combining the CDR3 with reference TRBV7-3 and TRBJ2-2 gives the whole variable domain GAGVSQTPSNKVTEKGKYVELRCDPISGHTALYWYRQSLGQGPEFLIYFQGTGAADDSGLPNDRFFAVRPEGSVSTLKIQRTERGDSAVYLCASSLTDTTGELFFGEGSRLTVL.

CDR3 nucleotides: TGTGCCAGCAGTTACAGTTTAGGAGGTTACAATGAGCAGTTCTTC. It codes for CASSYSLGGYNEQFF. The chain uses TRBV27 and TRBJ2-1; perhaps TRBD2 as D (5 bases). CDR3 length: 15 amino acids. Trimming stripped 4 bases from V and 4 bases from J, with 14 bases between. Per the germline V gene, CDR1 is MNHEY and CDR2 is SMNVEV (reference sequence).

The DNA for the CDR3 is TGTGCCAGTGCTCAACCGGGACAGTCAATCTACGAGCAGTACTTC. Its translation: CASAQPGQSIYEQYF. The chain joins TRBV19 to TRBJ2-7; 7 nucleotides line up with TRBD1. CDR1 is LNHDA, CDR2 SQIVND, per germline (reference sequence). Losses at the gene ends were 8 bases for V and 3 bases for J; bases not matched to a gene: 13. CDR3 length: 15 residues.

Points on this clone: Other DNA sequences in this specimen translate into the identical CDR3. The chain is built from TRBV7-9 and TRBJ1-4; 9 bases map to TRBD1. V lost 5 bases, J lost 7 bases, and 5 bases stayed unmatched. Germline lookup yields CDR1 SEHNR and CDR2 FQNEAQ (reference sequence). This CDR3 is 14 amino acids long. CDR3 region: CASSRGQGSEKLFF. DNA for the CDR3: TGTGCCAGCAGCCGGGGACAGGGAAGTGAAAAACTGTTTTTT.

J is TRBJ2-5 and V is TRBV10-2, with 10 bases that match TRBD2. With V trimmed by 4 bases and J by 2 bases, 4 bases remained unmatched. Germline V gives CDR1 WSHSY, CDR2 SAAADI. CDR3 length equals 15 residues. CDR3 region: CASSGPSGRQETQYF. The CDR3 DNA reads TGCGCCAGCAGTGGGCCTAGCGGGAGACAAGAGACCCAGTACTTC.

A word on this clone: This specimen includes other DNA sequences encoding the same CDR3. The chain has TRBV7-8 and TRBJ2-7; no reliable D call. The V end was cut by 1 base, the J end by 7 bases, with 5 bases between. The CDR3 extends over 11 amino acids. CDR1 SGHVS and CDR2 FQNEAQ come from the germline V gene. Here the CDR3 reads CASSLDSEQYF. In DNA form, the CDR3 reads TGTGCCAGCAGCTTAGACTCAGAGCAGTACTTC.

The chain recombines TRBV7-9 with TRBJ2-5; weak D call: TRBD1 (6 bases). The CDR3 is 16 residues long. Germline-derived CDR1 and CDR2 are SEHNR and FQNEAQ (reference sequence). The V end was cut by 5 bases, the J end by 2 bases, with 18 bases between. The CDR3 DNA reads as TGTGCCAGCAGCCCAACGAACAGGGTCTCGCAAGAGACCCAGTACTTC. It is translated as CASSPTNRVSQETQYF.

The rearrangement uses TRBV6-5 and TRBJ1-6; 7 nucleotides agree with TRBD1. V gave up 2 bases and J gave up 4 bases; unmatched junction bases: 2. Germline CDR1 MNHEY, CDR2 SVGAGI. This CDR3 comprises 15 residues. The CDR3 sequence is CASSYTGQYNSPLHF. The CDR3 nucleotides are TGTGCCAGCAGTTACACGGGACAGTATAATTCACCCCTCCACTTT.

To note about this clone: Within the sample, other DNA sequences also encode this same CDR3. The rearrangement links TRBV25-1 to TRBJ2-1, with 7 bases identical to TRBD2. Unmatched junction bases numbered 2, after V lost 2 bases and J lost 1 base. The CDR3 covers 15 residues. The V gene's germline CDR1 is MGHDK and CDR2 SYGVNS. The chain's CDR3 is CASSEPGGSYNEQFF. CDR3 in DNA: TGTGCCAGCAGTGAACCGGGAGGTTCCTACAATGAGCAGTTCTTC. Drawing the rest from reference TRBV25-1 and TRBJ2-1, the complete variable domain is EADIYQTPRYLVIGTGKKITLECSQTMGHDKMYWYQQDPGMELHLIHYSYGVNSTEKGDLSSESTVSRIRTEHFPLTLESARPSHTSQYLCASSEPGGSYNEQFFGPGTRLTVL.

The chain couples TRBV7-3 to TRBJ2-7; D is unresolved. The CDR3 length is 13 residues. Trimming shortened V by 4 bases and J by 2 bases, and 9 bases separated the two germline ends. CDR1 SGHTA and CDR2 FQGTGA come from the germline V gene. The CDR3 DNA follows: TGTGCCAGCAGCTCTTTACCAACCTACGAGCAGTACTTC. Its translation is CASSSLPTYEQYF.

V is TRBV11-3 and J is TRBJ2-2; TRBD2 matches 11 bases. J gave up 1 base and V 4 bases, and 5 bases lay outside the gene matches. The CDR3 length is 17 residues. CDR1 and CDR2 (germline): SGHNT, YENEEA. The CDR3 region is CASSSPTSGMNTGELFF. CDR3 coding DNA: TGTGCCAGCAGCTCGCCGACTAGCGGGATGAACACCGGGGAGCTGTTTTTT.

For this clone: The same CDR3 is also encoded by other DNA sequences in this sample. The CDR3 is CASSLRATYEQYF. CDR3 DNA: TGCGCCAGCAGCTTGCGAGCTACCTACGAGCAGTACTTC. The rearrangement uses TRBV5-1 and TRBJ2-7, with D unresolved. This CDR3 spans 13 amino acids. V was clipped by 1 base and J by 2 bases, with 7 bases between them. Germline-derived CDR1 and CDR2 are SGHRS and YFSETQ.

This chain links TRBV5-4 with TRBJ2-2; D gene uncertain. Germline V gene lookup returns CDR1 SGHNT and CDR2 YYREEE (reference sequence). The CDR3 is 14 residues long. Deletions cut 4 bases from V and 0 bases from J, with 7 bases between. The CDR3 spells CASSMGPNTGELFF. The CDR3 DNA reads as TGTGCCAGCAGCATGGGTCCGAACACCGGGGAGCTGTTTTTT.

This chain joins TRBV6-6 and TRBJ1-3; D remains unclear. The CDR3 is 13 amino acids. Germline V lookup: CDR1 MNHNY, CDR2 SVGAGI (reference sequence). V was cut by 6 bases and J by 4 bases, with 10 bases left in between. The DNA of the CDR3 is TGTGCCAGCAGGCCCCCTGGGGGAAACACCATATATTTT. Translated: CASRPPGGNTIYF.

V and J are TRBV7-9 and TRBJ2-5; a possible D gene is TRBD2 (5 bases). CDR3 size: 15 residues. V was cut by 1 base and J by 5 bases, with 14 bases left in between. Per germline, CDR1 SEHNR and CDR2 FQNEAQ (reference sequence). The CDR3 nucleotides are TGTGCCAGCAGCTTAGGTCCTAGCCTGTCGGAGACCCAGTACTTC. The encoded protein is CASSLGPSLSETQYF. The full variable domain, rest sourced from reference TRBV7-9 and TRBJ2-5, is DTGVSQNPRHKITKRGQNVTFRCDPISEHNRLYWYRQTLGQGPEFLTYFQNEAQLEKSRLLSDRFSAERPKGSFSTLEIQRTEQGDSAMYLCASSLGPSLSETQYFGPGTRLLVL.